This T cell receptor beta chain was captured in a study of blood T cell repertoires in COVID-19. Looking at the study overall: Samples of COVID-19 (acute and convalescent) were obtained from the United States, Italy and Spain. T cells, B-cell-depleted T cells, or PBMCs provided the cDNA or gDNA that served as material.

Original processing methods: From reference gene primer amplification, estimates of nucleated cell counts were derived. Method: immunoSEQ multiplex PCR; TCRdb's copy keeps in-frame clones and lacks some. V, J and clone size reflect that table, while D and trimming were determined from the DNA. The sample comprises 35,000 to 45,000 clones, about 88% of which are singletons, and more than 2% rests with the top ten. The germline V gene encodes CDR1 ENHRY and CDR2 SYGVKD. The V segment lost 2 bases and the J segment 5 bases; nucleotides outside the gene matches: 11. The CDR3 runs to 16 residues. The sequenced sample consisted of peripheral blood. The rearrangement joins TRBV10-3 to TRBJ1-1, with 7 bases fitting TRBD1. The origin of this receptor is a human donor in a cohort sampled during active COVID-19. CDR3 loop: CAISESLTGVLTEAFF. The DNA for the CDR3 is TGTGCCATCAGTGAGAGCCTTACAGGGGTGCTAACTGAAGCTTTCTTT.